Listed below are T cell receptor beta chains from one sample, sequenced in a study of cytomegalovirus exposure and HLA in healthy donors. Data came from immunoSEQ multiplex PCR; TCRdb stores just in-frame clones and leaves some out. The data contain 180,000 or so clones, about 75% of them singletons. Sequencing was done on a sample of PBMCs. Every receptor here comes from a woman in her thirties or forties in good health and CMV-seropositive. The CDR3 runs from the conserved cysteine through the conserved F or W. Each record gives: J gene, clone size, V gene, D gene, CDR3 protein, CDR3 DNA. The D gene is left open where the match is weak. Clone size, where shown, is once, few, many, or a class for clones that have expanded.

TRBJ1-3 - TRBV6-1 - CASSGGGPGNTIYF TGTGCCAGCAGCGGGGGGGGCCCTGGAAACACCATATATTTT
TRBJ1-1 - TRBV5-1 - CASSLAVDTEAFF TGCGCCAGCAGCTTGGCGGTGGACACTGAAGCTTTCTTT
TRBJ2-1 - TRBV4-1 - CASSHPGPRIDEQFF TGCGCCAGCAGCCATCCGGGTCCTCGAATCGATGAGCAGTTCTTC
TRBJ2-7 - TRBV6-1 TRBD2 CASSEQGLARNEQYF TGTGCCAGCAGTGAACAGGGACTAGCGAGAAACGAGCAGTACTTC
TRBJ1-2 - TRBV2 - CASTNPRALRHYGYTF TGTGCCAGCACGAACCCCAGGGCCCTCAGACACTATGGCTACACCTTC
TRBJ2-5 - TRBV5-1 TRBD2 CASSSLGTTQETQYF TGCGCCAGCAGCTCCCTTGGGACTACTCAAGAGACCCAGTACTTC
TRBJ2-7 - TRBV7-8 - CASSSTRIGATYEQYF TGTGCCAGCAGCTCCACCCGAATAGGGGCAACCTACGAGCAGTACTTC
TRBJ2-7 once TRBV7-9 - CASSLVPGSYEQYF TGTGCCAGCAGCTTAGTCCCCGGGTCCTACGAGCAGTACTTC
TRBJ2-1 - TRBV6-6 TRBD2 CASRQPGGGTYNEQFF TGTGCCAGCAGGCAACCGGGGGGGGGTACCTACAATGAGCAGTTCTTC
TRBJ1-1 - TRBV28 - CASSGPPGKAFF TGTGCCAGCAGTGGACCCCCAGGGAAAGCTTTCTTT